Listed below are T cell receptor beta chains from one sample, sequenced in a study of cytomegalovirus exposure and HLA in healthy donors. Clones were read by immunoSEQ multiplex PCR, and TCRdb kept only the in-frame ones, dropping some. The sample records 120,000 or so clones, roughly 80% being singletons. The sample consisted of PBMCs. The receptors originated from a man younger than 40 in good health and CMV-seronegative. The CDR3 runs from the conserved cysteine through the conserved F or W. The D gene is left open where the match is weak. Part of the rows lack a size; the others show once, few, many or a class for expanded clones.

V gene: TRBV27
J gene: TRBJ2-5
D gene: TRBD1
CDR3 length: 14
clone size: NA
CDR3 protein: CASSLTGTGVAKYF
CDR3 DNA: TGTGCCAGCAGTTTAACCGGGACAGGGGTGGCAAAGTACTTC

V gene: TRBV4-1
J gene: TRBJ2-1
D gene: TRBD1
CDR3 length: 14
clone size: NA
CDR3 protein: CASSRDRVPNEQFF
CDR3 DNA: TGCGCCAGCAGCCGGGACAGGGTACCCAATGAGCAGTTCTTC

V gene: TRBV19
J gene: TRBJ2-1
D gene: TRBD2
CDR3 length: 13
clone size: NA
CDR3 protein: CASSIMGGNEQFF
CDR3 DNA: TGTGCCAGTAGTATCATGGGAGGGAATGAGCAGTTCTTC

V gene: TRBV28
J gene: TRBJ2-1
D gene: NA
CDR3 length: 17
clone size: NA
CDR3 protein: CASSTSLAKSSYNEQFF
CDR3 DNA: TGTGCCAGCAGTACCAGCCTAGCAAAGAGCTCCTACAATGAGCAGTTCTTC

V gene: TRBV27
J gene: TRBJ1-5
D gene: NA
CDR3 length: 13
clone size: NA
CDR3 protein: CASSLALGQPQNF
CDR3 DNA: TGTGCCAGCAGTTTAGCTTTGGGCCAGCCCCAGAATTTT

V gene: TRBV7-8
J gene: TRBJ1-5
D gene: NA
CDR3 length: 15
clone size: NA
CDR3 protein: CASSLVRQGRQPQHF
CDR3 DNA: TGTGCCAGCAGCTTAGTTCGGCAGGGCAGGCAGCCCCAGCATTTT

V gene: TRBV16
J gene: TRBJ1-2
D gene: TRBD1
CDR3 length: 15
clone size: few
CDR3 protein: CASRPIQGANYGYTF
CDR3 DNA: TGTGCCAGCAGACCGATACAGGGGGCTAACTATGGCTACACCTTC

V gene: TRBV27
J gene: TRBJ2-1
D gene: TRBD2
CDR3 length: 13
clone size: NA
CDR3 protein: CASRLAEYNEQFF
CDR3 DNA: TGTGCCAGCAGACTAGCGGAGTACAATGAGCAGTTCTTC

V gene: TRBV13
J gene: TRBJ1-2
D gene: NA
CDR3 length: 12
clone size: NA
CDR3 protein: CASSLGHLGYTF
CDR3 DNA: TGTGCCAGCAGCCTGGGACACCTCGGCTACACCTTC

V gene: TRBV28
J gene: TRBJ2-3
D gene: TRBD2
CDR3 length: 14
clone size: NA
CDR3 protein: CASSFSGSTDTQYF
CDR3 DNA: TGTGCCAGCAGTTTTAGCGGGAGTACAGATACGCAGTATTTT

V gene: TRBV7-2
J gene: TRBJ2-1
D gene: NA
CDR3 length: 14
clone size: few
CDR3 protein: CASSGGLVYNEQFF
CDR3 DNA: TGTGCCAGCAGCGGAGGTCTAGTGTACAATGAGCAGTTCTTC

V gene: TRBV28
J gene: TRBJ1-5
D gene: NA
CDR3 length: 14
clone size: NA
CDR3 protein: CAGNRVGQNQPQHF
CDR3 DNA: TGTGCCGGAAACCGCGTAGGACAGAATCAGCCCCAGCATTTT

V gene: TRBV5-6
J gene: TRBJ2-1
D gene: NA
CDR3 length: 17
clone size: NA
CDR3 protein: CASSLLSTRSSYNEQFF
CDR3 DNA: TGTGCCAGCAGCTTGTTATCAACACGCAGCTCCTACAATGAGCAGTTCTTC

V gene: TRBV2
J gene: TRBJ2-2
D gene: TRBD1
CDR3 length: 13
clone size: NA
CDR3 protein: CASRDRGFGELFF
CDR3 DNA: TGTGCCAGCAGGGACAGGGGTTTCGGGGAGCTGTTTTTT

V gene: TRBV10-3
J gene: TRBJ1-3
D gene: NA
CDR3 length: 16
clone size: NA
CDR3 protein: CALPVRLYGVGNTIYF
CDR3 DNA: TGTGCCTTACCCGTGAGGCTATACGGGGTTGGAAACACCATATATTTT

V gene: TRBV30
J gene: TRBJ1-5
D gene: TRBD1
CDR3 length: 13
clone size: few
CDR3 protein: CAWETGGNQPQHF
CDR3 DNA: TGTGCCTGGGAGACAGGGGGGAATCAGCCCCAGCATTTT

V gene: TRBV2
J gene: TRBJ1-3
D gene: NA
CDR3 length: 13
clone size: NA
CDR3 protein: CASNVDSGNTIYF
CDR3 DNA: TGTGCCAGCAATGTAGACTCTGGAAACACCATATATTTT

V gene: TRBV6-1
J gene: TRBJ2-1
D gene: TRBD1
CDR3 length: 15
clone size: NA
CDR3 protein: CASTKDRGAYNEQFF
CDR3 DNA: TGTGCCAGCACCAAGGACAGGGGCGCGTACAATGAGCAGTTCTTC

V gene: TRBV9
J gene: TRBJ1-4
D gene: TRBD1
CDR3 length: 16
clone size: few
CDR3 protein: CASSEEGTGINEKLFF
CDR3 DNA: TGTGCCAGCAGCGAGGAGGGGACAGGGATTAATGAAAAACTGTTTTTT

V gene: TRBV30
J gene: TRBJ1-4
D gene: NA
CDR3 length: 14
clone size: few
CDR3 protein: CAWSPDSGYEKLFF
CDR3 DNA: TGTGCCTGGAGTCCGGATTCAGGGTATGAAAAACTGTTTTTT

V gene: TRBV6-6
J gene: TRBJ2-7
D gene: NA
CDR3 length: 15
clone size: NA
CDR3 protein: CAGSRLAEPAYEQYF
CDR3 DNA: TGTGCCGGCAGCCGCTTAGCGGAACCTGCCTACGAGCAGTACTTC

V gene: TRBV19
J gene: TRBJ1-1
D gene: NA
CDR3 length: 11
clone size: once
CDR3 protein: CASKDTGEAFF
CDR3 DNA: TGTGCCAGTAAGGACACCGGTGAAGCTTTCTTT

V gene: TRBV9
J gene: TRBJ2-3
D gene: TRBD2
CDR3 length: 16
clone size: few
CDR3 protein: CASSVVLAGGTDTQYF
CDR3 DNA: TGTGCCAGCAGCGTAGTTTTGGCGGGAGGTACAGATACGCAGTATTTT

V gene: TRBV6-6
J gene: TRBJ1-1
D gene: NA
CDR3 length: 13
clone size: once
CDR3 protein: CASSTTGSTEAFF
CDR3 DNA: TGTGCCAGCAGTACCACAGGGTCTACTGAAGCTTTCTTT

V gene: TRBV5-1
J gene: TRBJ2-5
D gene: NA
CDR3 length: 13
clone size: NA
CDR3 protein: CASQDREWETQYF
CDR3 DNA: TGCGCCAGCCAGGACCGGGAGTGGGAGACCCAGTACTTC

V gene: TRBV27
J gene: TRBJ1-5
D gene: NA
CDR3 length: 14
clone size: NA
CDR3 protein: CASSKTTGNQPQHF
CDR3 DNA: TGCGCCAGCAGCAAAACTACAGGGAATCAGCCCCAGCATTTT

V gene: TRBV5-1
J gene: TRBJ2-1
D gene: NA
CDR3 length: 15
clone size: NA
CDR3 protein: CASSWLSIPQGQQFF
CDR3 DNA: TGCGCCAGCAGCTGGTTGAGTATTCCCCAGGGGCAACAGTTCTTC

V gene: TRBV25-1
J gene: TRBJ2-4
D gene: NA
CDR3 length: 15
clone size: NA
CDR3 protein: CASSESSDGRDIQYF
CDR3 DNA: TGTGCCAGCAGTGAATCAAGCGACGGGAGAGACATTCAGTACTTC

V gene: TRBV29-1
J gene: TRBJ2-7
D gene: TRBD2
CDR3 length: 17
clone size: once
CDR3 protein: CSAAPPHGSGSFYEQYF
CDR3 DNA: TGCAGCGCCGCACCCCCGCATGGCAGCGGGAGCTTCTACGAGCAGTACTTC

V gene: TRBV7-7
J gene: TRBJ2-1
D gene: TRBD2
CDR3 length: 16
clone size: NA
CDR3 protein: CASSLSTAGSYNEQFF
CDR3 DNA: TGTGCTAGCAGCTTATCGACAGCGGGATCCTACAATGAGCAGTTCTTC

V gene: TRBV5-6
J gene: TRBJ2-3
D gene: TRBD2
CDR3 length: 16
clone size: once
CDR3 protein: CASSLELAGSTDTQYF
CDR3 DNA: TGTGCCAGCAGCTTGGAACTAGCGGGATCCACAGATACGCAGTATTTT

V gene: TRBV19
J gene: TRBJ2-7
D gene: NA
CDR3 length: 13
clone size: NA
CDR3 protein: CASRPGSNNEQYF
CDR3 DNA: TGTGCCAGTAGACCGGGGAGTAACAACGAGCAGTACTTC

V gene: TRBV28
J gene: TRBJ1-1
D gene: NA
CDR3 length: 12
clone size: NA
CDR3 protein: CASLKRGTEAFF
CDR3 DNA: TGTGCCAGCCTCAAACGGGGCACTGAAGCTTTCTTT

V gene: TRBV19
J gene: TRBJ1-3
D gene: TRBD1
CDR3 length: 14
clone size: NA
CDR3 protein: CASRRAGGGHTIYF
CDR3 DNA: TGTGCCAGTAGACGGGCAGGGGGCGGACACACCATATATTTT

V gene: TRBV5-6
J gene: TRBJ1-5
D gene: NA
CDR3 length: 15
clone size: NA
CDR3 protein: CASSLFPTENQPQNF
CDR3 DNA: TGTGCCAGCAGCTTATTTCCGACAGAGAATCAGCCCCAGAATTTT

V gene: TRBV30
J gene: TRBJ1-1
D gene: NA
CDR3 length: 12
clone size: NA
CDR3 protein: CAWRAQITEAFF
CDR3 DNA: TGTGCCTGGAGGGCACAAATCACTGAAGCTTTCTTT

V gene: TRBV6-1
J gene: TRBJ1-1
D gene: NA
CDR3 length: 14
clone size: few
CDR3 protein: CASSEDWRRTEAFF
CDR3 DNA: TGTGCCAGCAGTGAAGATTGGAGGAGGACTGAAGCTTTCTTT

V gene: TRBV4-1
J gene: TRBJ1-5
D gene: TRBD1
CDR3 length: 15
clone size: NA
CDR3 protein: CASSPGQGRSQPQHF
CDR3 DNA: TGCGCCAGCAGCCCCGGACAGGGAAGAAGTCAGCCCCAGCATTTT

V gene: TRBV27
J gene: TRBJ2-7
D gene: NA
CDR3 length: 13
clone size: NA
CDR3 protein: CASSFGLYYEQYF
CDR3 DNA: TGTGCCAGCAGTTTCGGACTATACTACGAGCAGTACTTC

V gene: TRBV6-5
J gene: TRBJ2-5
D gene: TRBD2
CDR3 length: 14
clone size: NA
CDR3 protein: CASSSTSGGETQYF
CDR3 DNA: TGTGCCAGCAGTTCCACTAGCGGGGGGGAGACCCAGTACTTC

V gene: TRBV29-1
J gene: TRBJ2-5
D gene: TRBD2
CDR3 length: 16
clone size: NA
CDR3 protein: CSPVGRPTSSSETQYF
CDR3 DNA: TGCAGCCCTGTCGGGAGGCCTACAAGTTCATCAGAGACCCAGTACTTC

V gene: TRBV30
J gene: TRBJ2-1
D gene: NA
CDR3 length: 13
clone size: NA
CDR3 protein: CASIRTRSNEQFF
CDR3 DNA: TGTGCCTCCATCCGAACTCGGTCCAATGAGCAGTTCTTC

V gene: TRBV5-1
J gene: TRBJ2-3
D gene: NA
CDR3 length: 14
clone size: NA
CDR3 protein: CASSSPGETDTQYF
CDR3 DNA: TGCGCCAGCAGCTCCCCGGGGGAAACAGATACGCAGTATTTT

V gene: TRBV28
J gene: TRBJ1-1
D gene: NA
CDR3 length: 15
clone size: NA
CDR3 protein: CASSLRVRGGTEAFF
CDR3 DNA: TGTGCCAGCAGTTTAAGGGTCAGGGGAGGGACTGAAGCTTTCTTT

V gene: TRBV2
J gene: TRBJ2-7
D gene: NA
CDR3 length: 14
clone size: NA
CDR3 protein: CASKERIDGYEQYF
CDR3 DNA: TGTGCCAGCAAGGAGCGGATCGACGGATACGAGCAGTACTTC

V gene: TRBV5-5
J gene: TRBJ1-5
D gene: TRBD1
CDR3 length: 16
clone size: NA
CDR3 protein: CASSLGQGATNQPQHF
CDR3 DNA: TGTGCCAGCAGCTTGGGGCAGGGGGCTACAAATCAGCCCCAGCATTTT

V gene: TRBV7-6
J gene: TRBJ1-2
D gene: NA
CDR3 length: 14
clone size: NA
CDR3 protein: CASSSIQGAYGYTF
CDR3 DNA: TGTGCCAGCAGCTCGATACAGGGTGCCTATGGCTACACCTTC

V gene: TRBV11-3
J gene: TRBJ2-1
D gene: TRBD2
CDR3 length: 16
clone size: NA
CDR3 protein: CASSPTSGRPDNEQFF
CDR3 DNA: TGTGCCAGCAGCCCAACTAGCGGGAGGCCAGACAATGAGCAGTTCTTC

V gene: TRBV6-5
J gene: TRBJ2-3
D gene: NA
CDR3 length: 14
clone size: NA
CDR3 protein: CASSYGQYTDTQYF
CDR3 DNA: TGTGCCAGCAGTTACGGGCAGTACACAGATACGCAGTATTTT

V gene: TRBV9
J gene: TRBJ2-3
D gene: NA
CDR3 length: 16
clone size: NA
CDR3 protein: CASSSPGGGITDTQYF
CDR3 DNA: TGTGCCAGCAGCTCCCCGGGGGGCGGTATCACAGATACGCAGTATTTT